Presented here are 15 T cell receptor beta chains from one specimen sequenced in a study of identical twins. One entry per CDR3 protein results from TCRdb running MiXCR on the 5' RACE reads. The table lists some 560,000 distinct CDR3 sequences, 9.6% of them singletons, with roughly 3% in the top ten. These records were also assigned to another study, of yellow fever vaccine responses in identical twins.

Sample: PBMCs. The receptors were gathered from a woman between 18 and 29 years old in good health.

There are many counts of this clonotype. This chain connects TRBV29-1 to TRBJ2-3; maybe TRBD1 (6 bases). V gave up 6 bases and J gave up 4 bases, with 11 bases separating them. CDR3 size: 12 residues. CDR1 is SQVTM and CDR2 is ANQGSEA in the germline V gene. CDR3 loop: CSVATGSDTQYF. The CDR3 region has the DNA TGCAGCGTCGCCACAGGGTCAGATACGCAGTATTTT.

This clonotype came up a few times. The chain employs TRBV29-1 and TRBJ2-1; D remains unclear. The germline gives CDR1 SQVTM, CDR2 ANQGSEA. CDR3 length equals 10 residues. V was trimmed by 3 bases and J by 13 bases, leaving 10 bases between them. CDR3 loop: CSVEDEPQFF. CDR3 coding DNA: TGCAGCGTTGAGGATGAGCCCCAGTTCTTC.

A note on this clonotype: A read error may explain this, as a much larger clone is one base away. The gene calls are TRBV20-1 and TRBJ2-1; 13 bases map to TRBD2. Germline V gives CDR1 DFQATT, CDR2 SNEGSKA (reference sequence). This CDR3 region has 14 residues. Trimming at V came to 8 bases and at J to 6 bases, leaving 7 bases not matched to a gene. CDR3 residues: CSQKLAGGPNEQFF. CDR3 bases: TGCAGTCAAAAACTAGCGGGGGGGCCCAATGAGCAGTTCTTC.

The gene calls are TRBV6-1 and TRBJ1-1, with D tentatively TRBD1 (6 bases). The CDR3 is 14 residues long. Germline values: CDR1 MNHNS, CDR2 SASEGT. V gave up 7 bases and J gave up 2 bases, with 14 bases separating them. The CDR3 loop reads CASTSFRGNTEAFF. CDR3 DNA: TGTGCCAGCACGTCTTTCAGGGGAAACACTGAAGCTTTCTTT.

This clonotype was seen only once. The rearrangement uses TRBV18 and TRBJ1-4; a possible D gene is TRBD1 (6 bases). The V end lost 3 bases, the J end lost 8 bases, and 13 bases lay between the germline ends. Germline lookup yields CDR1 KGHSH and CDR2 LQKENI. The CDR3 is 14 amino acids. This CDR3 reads CASSPTGAYEKLFF. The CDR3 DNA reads TGTGCCAGCTCACCGACAGGCGCATACGAAAAACTGTTTTTT.

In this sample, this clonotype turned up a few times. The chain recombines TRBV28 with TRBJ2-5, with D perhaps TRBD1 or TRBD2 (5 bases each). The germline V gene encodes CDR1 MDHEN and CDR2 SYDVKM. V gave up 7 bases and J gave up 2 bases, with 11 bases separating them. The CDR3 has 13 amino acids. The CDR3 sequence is CASKEWGQETQYF. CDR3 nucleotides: TGTGCCAGCAAGGAGTGGGGGCAAGAGACCCAGTACTTC.

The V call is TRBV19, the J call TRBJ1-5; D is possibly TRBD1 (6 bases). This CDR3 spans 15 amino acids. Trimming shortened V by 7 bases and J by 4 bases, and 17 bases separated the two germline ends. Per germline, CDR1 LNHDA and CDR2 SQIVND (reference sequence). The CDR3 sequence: CASTQQGFGNQPQHF. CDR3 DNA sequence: TGTGCCAGTACCCAACAGGGTTTTGGGAATCAGCCCCAGCATTTT.

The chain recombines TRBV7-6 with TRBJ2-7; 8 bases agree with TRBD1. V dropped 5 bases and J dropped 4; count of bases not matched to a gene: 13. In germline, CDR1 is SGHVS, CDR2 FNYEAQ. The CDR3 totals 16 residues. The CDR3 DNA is TGTGCCAGCAGCGTGACGGCCGGGACAGGCGGGTACGAGCAGTACTTC. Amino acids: CASSVTAGTGGYEQYF.

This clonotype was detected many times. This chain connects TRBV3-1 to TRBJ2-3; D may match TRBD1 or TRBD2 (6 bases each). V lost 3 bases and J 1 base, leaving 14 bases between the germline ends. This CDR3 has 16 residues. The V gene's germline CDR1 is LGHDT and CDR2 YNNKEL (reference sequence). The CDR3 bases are TGTGCCAGCAGCCAGGCGTCGGGGGCACGCACAGATACGCAGTATTTT. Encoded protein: CASSQASGARTDTQYF.

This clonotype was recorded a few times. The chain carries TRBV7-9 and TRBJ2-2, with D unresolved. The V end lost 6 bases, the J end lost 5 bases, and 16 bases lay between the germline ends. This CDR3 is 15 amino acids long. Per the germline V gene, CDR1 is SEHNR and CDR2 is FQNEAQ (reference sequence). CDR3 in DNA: TGTGCCAGCAGACGATACAGCGAAACAACCGGGGAGCTGTTTTTT. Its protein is CASRRYSETTGELFF. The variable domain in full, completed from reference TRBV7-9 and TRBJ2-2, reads DTGVSQNPRHKITKRGQNVTFRCDPISEHNRLYWYRQTLGQGPEFLTYFQNEAQLEKSRLLSDRFSAERPKGSFSTLEIQRTEQGDSAMYLCASRRYSETTGELFFGEGSRLTVL.

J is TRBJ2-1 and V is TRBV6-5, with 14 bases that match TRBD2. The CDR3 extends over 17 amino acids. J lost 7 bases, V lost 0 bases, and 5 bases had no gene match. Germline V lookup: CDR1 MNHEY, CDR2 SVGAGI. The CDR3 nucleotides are TGTGCCAGCAGTTACTCGGGGACTAGCGGGAGTACGAATGAGCAGTTCTTC. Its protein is CASSYSGTSGSTNEQFF.

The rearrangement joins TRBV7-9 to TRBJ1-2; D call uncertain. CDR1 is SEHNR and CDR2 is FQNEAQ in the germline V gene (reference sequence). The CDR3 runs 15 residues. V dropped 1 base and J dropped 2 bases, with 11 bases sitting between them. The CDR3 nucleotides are TGTGCCAGCAGCTTAGGCGCAGGCCGAAACTATGGCTACACCTTC. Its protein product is CASSLGAGRNYGYTF.

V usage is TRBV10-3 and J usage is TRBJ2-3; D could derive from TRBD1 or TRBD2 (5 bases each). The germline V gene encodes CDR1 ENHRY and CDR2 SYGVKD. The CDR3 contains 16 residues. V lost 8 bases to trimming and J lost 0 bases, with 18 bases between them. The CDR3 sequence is CAIGTYGASSTDTQYF. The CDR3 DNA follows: TGTGCCATCGGGACCTACGGGGCGTCTAGCACAGATACGCAGTATTTT.

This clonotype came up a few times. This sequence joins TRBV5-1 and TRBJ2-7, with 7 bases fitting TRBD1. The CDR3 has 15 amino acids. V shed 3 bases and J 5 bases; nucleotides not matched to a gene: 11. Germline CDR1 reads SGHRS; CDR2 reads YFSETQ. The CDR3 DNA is TGCGCCAGCAGCTGGGGCCAGGGGGAACCAGACGAGCAGTACTTC. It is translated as CASSWGQGEPDEQYF.

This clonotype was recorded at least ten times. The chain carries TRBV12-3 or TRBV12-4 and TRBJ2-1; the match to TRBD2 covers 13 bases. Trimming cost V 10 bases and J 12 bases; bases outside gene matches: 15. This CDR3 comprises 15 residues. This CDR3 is CATEGAGTSGTRQFF. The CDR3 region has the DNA TGTGCCACCGAGGGTGCCGGGACTAGCGGGACACGGCAGTTCTTC.